The rows below give T cell receptor beta chains drawn from one sample of a study of pediatric ulcerative colitis. The repertoire was sequenced with immunoSEQ multiplex PCR; TCRdb's copy has only in-frame clones and lacks some. This repertoire shows approximately 40,000 clones, about 81% found once; its top ten account for around 7.8%. The source material was gut tissue. Every receptor here comes from a boy between 10 and 17 years old with severe ulcerative colitis. CDR3s include the opening cysteine and the closing phenylalanine or tryptophan. The order of the fields is D gene, CDR3 length, clone size, V gene, J gene, CDR3 DNA, CDR3 protein. The D gene is left open where the match is weak. Some rows have no size entry. The others give once, few or many, or a class for an expanded clone.

>.|14|.|TRBV7-3|TRBJ2-5
TGTGCCAGCAGCTTAAGTAGTGGGGAAGAGACCCAGTACTTC
CASSLSSGEETQYF
>.|15|.|TRBV5-5|TRBJ2-7
TGTGCCAGCAGCTCAACTAGGACGCAGCCCTACGAGCAGTACTTC
CASSSTRTQPYEQYF
>TRBD2|14|.|TRBV5-4|TRBJ2-1
TGTGCCAGCAGCCCCCCGGGACTAGCCTATGAGCAGTTCTTC
CASSPPGLAYEQFF
>.|14|.|TRBV11-2|TRBJ1-2
TGTGCCAGCAGCTGGAGTCGCTATGGGAATGGCTACACCTTC
CASSWSRYGNGYTF
>TRBD1|12|once|TRBV10-2|TRBJ1-2
TGCGCCAGCACGGACAGGGACTATGGCTACACCTTC
CASTDRDYGYTF
>.|15|.|TRBV2|TRBJ1-1
TGTGCCAGCAGTGAAGCGGGGGGGCATTTCACTGAAGCTTTCTTT
CASSEAGGHFTEAFF
>.|16|.|TRBV29-1|TRBJ2-3
TGCAGCGTTGAAGATCGGAGGACAACTAGCACAGATACGCAGTATTTT
CSVEDRRTTSTDTQYF
>.|14|.|TRBV28|TRBJ1-6
TGTGCCAGCAGTCCCGACGGGGGGGGATCACCCCTCCACTTT
CASSPDGGGSPLHF
>TRBD1|13|once|TRBV27|TRBJ1-2
TGTGCCAGCAGGAGGGACAGGAACTATGGCTACACCTTC
CASRRDRNYGYTF
>TRBD1|14|.|TRBV18|TRBJ1-2
TGTGCCAGCTTAGGACAGGGGGCGAACTATGGCTACACCTTC
CASLGQGANYGYTF
>.|14|.|TRBV27|TRBJ1-3
TGTGCCAGCAGTTTACGACAGTCTGGAAACACCATATATTTT
CASSLRQSGNTIYF
>.|14|.|TRBV29-1|TRBJ1-2
TGCAGCGTTGAAGGGGCAGACCCCCGATATGGCTACACCTTC
CSVEGADPRYGYTF
>TRBD1|18|.|TRBV5-1|TRBJ1-3
TGCGCCAGCAGCCAGGGGACAGGGTACACAATCTCTGGAAACACCATATATTTT
CASSQGTGYTISGNTIYF
>.|12|.|TRBV19|TRBJ1-1
TGTGCCAGTAGTATGGGATACACTGAAGCTTTCTTT
CASSMGYTEAFF
>.|14|.|TRBV7-2|TRBJ2-2
TGTGCCAGCAGCTTAGCGCTGGCGACCGGGGAGCTGTTTTTT
CASSLALATGELFF
>TRBD1|15|once|TRBV19|TRBJ1-4
TGTGCCAGTAGTCGAACAGGGGAATCTAATGAAAAACTGTTTTTT
CASSRTGESNEKLFF
>.|13|.|TRBV5-1|TRBJ2-2
TGCGCCAGCAGCTTCGTCGCCACCGGGGAGCTGTTTTTT
CASSFVATGELFF
>.|15|.|TRBV7-3|TRBJ2-1
TGTGCCAGCAGCTTAAGAGGGGGAGATTTGAATGAGCAGTTCTTC
CASSLRGGDLNEQFF
>TRBD1|14|.|TRBV5-1|TRBJ1-1
TGCGCCAGCAGCATCCGACAGGGGGCCACTGAAGCTTTCTTT
CASSIRQGATEAFF
>.|17|once|TRBV19|TRBJ2-3
TGTGCCAGTAGTACACTCGACCCTCGGGTAAGCACAGATACGCAGTATTTT
CASSTLDPRVSTDTQYF
>.|14|.|TRBV2|TRBJ1-3
TGTGCCAGCAGTGGCACGAACTCTGGAAACACCATATATTTT
CASSGTNSGNTIYF
>TRBD2|19|.|TRBV7-2|TRBJ2-7
TGTGCCAGCAGCTTAGCGGGACTAGTGGGGGGACTATACTCCTACGAGCAGTACTTC
CASSLAGLVGGLYSYEQYF
>.|16|once|TRBV22-1|TRBJ2-6
TGTCCTGGGAGGAGGGCGCAACAAAGTCGGGCCAACGTCCTGACTTTC
CPGRRAQQSRANVLTF
>.|12|.|TRBV6-5|TRBJ2-3
TGTGCCAGCAGTAGCGCGGGAGATACGCAGTATTTT
CASSSAGDTQYF
>.|14|.|TRBV4-1|TRBJ1-2
TGCGCCAGCAGCCAAGATCTTGGGGGCTATGGCTACACCTTC
CASSQDLGGYGYTF
>TRBD1|13|few|TRBV29-1|TRBJ1-5
TGCAGCGTTGGACAGGGGCCAAATCAGCCCCAGCATTTT
CSVGQGPNQPQHF
>.|14|few|TRBV28|TRBJ2-1
TGTGCCAGTGTTGCGCAGGGGATAAACAATGAGCAGTTCTTC
CASVAQGINNEQFF
>TRBD1|14|.|TRBV13|TRBJ2-5
TGTGCCAGCAGCTCCAGGGACAGTGGTGAGACCCAGTACTTC
CASSSRDSGETQYF
>.|15|.|TRBV27|TRBJ1-2
TGTGCCAGCAGTTTTTCTTCGGCGGTAGTCTATGGCTACACCTTC
CASSFSSAVVYGYTF
>TRBD1|16|medium-sized|TRBV5-1|TRBJ2-2
TGCGCCAGCAGCGCCACCGGGACAGGCAACACCGGGGAGCTGTTTTTT
CASSATGTGNTGELFF
>.|15|.|TRBV7-8|TRBJ1-5
TGTGCCAGCAGCTTAAGTCGTGATAGCAATCAGCCCCAGCATTTT
CASSLSRDSNQPQHF
>TRBD1|14|.|TRBV2|TRBJ1-2
TGTGCCAGCAGTCCTGGGACAGAAAAGATTGGCTACACCTTC
CASSPGTEKIGYTF
>.|13|.|TRBV19|TRBJ1-5
TGTGCCAGTAGTAGGGGACTAAATCAGCCCCAGCATTTT
CASSRGLNQPQHF
>TRBD1|15|.|TRBV19|TRBJ1-1
TGTGCCAGTAGTGCACTACAGGGGGTTAACACTGAAGCTTTCTTT
CASSALQGVNTEAFF
>.|17|.|TRBV25-1|TRBJ1-1
TGTGCCAGCACCCCTTGGGAGGGGGTTGGCATGAACACTGAAGCTTTCTTT
CASTPWEGVGMNTEAFF
>TRBD1|16|.|TRBV4-2|TRBJ1-4
TGTGCCAGCAGCCACGGCCCGGACAGGGGGAATGAAAAACTGTTTTTT
CASSHGPDRGNEKLFF
>.|13|few|TRBV19|TRBJ1-1
TGTGCCAGTAGTATAACCCTGAACACTGAAGCTTTCTTT
CASSITLNTEAFF
>TRBD1|18|.|TRBV7-8|TRBJ2-5
TGTGCCAGCAGCTCAAAAAGAATACGGGACAGGGGGCGGGAGACCCAGTACTTC
CASSSKRIRDRGRETQYF
>TRBD2|14|.|TRBV5-1|TRBJ2-1
TGCGCCAGCACGTGGGGGGGATCTTACAATGAGCAGTTCTTC
CASTWGGSYNEQFF
>TRBD1|14|few|TRBV27|TRBJ1-5
TGTGCCAGCAGTTTCACAGGGGCCAATCAGCCCCAGCATTTT
CASSFTGANQPQHF
>TRBD2|14|.|TRBV15|TRBJ2-2
TGTGCCACCACTTCCAGCGGGGAGACCGGGGAGCTGTTTTTT
CATTSSGETGELFF
>.|17|.|TRBV4-2|TRBJ1-4
TGTGCCAGCAGCCAAGATTGGTTAGGGACCGGTAATGAAAAACTGTTTTTT
CASSQDWLGTGNEKLFF
>TRBD1|17|.|TRBV7-2|TRBJ2-6
TGTGCCAGCAGGACCGACAGGGGGCAAGCTGGGGCCAACGTCCTGACTTTC
CASRTDRGQAGANVLTF
>TRBD1|15|.|TRBV2|TRBJ2-7
TGTGCCAGCAGTGAAGTTGGGACAGGGGCCTACGAGCAGTACTTC
CASSEVGTGAYEQYF
>TRBD2|17|.|TRBV11-2|TRBJ2-5
TGTGCCAGCAGCTTGGAGAGGATAGCGGGGGCACAAGAGACCCAGTACTTC
CASSLERIAGAQETQYF
>TRBD1|15|.|TRBV9|TRBJ1-1
TGTGCCAGCAGCGCGAACAGGGGTATGAACACTGAAGCTTTCTTT
CASSANRGMNTEAFF
>.|15|few|TRBV5-1|TRBJ1-2
TGCGCCAGCAGCTTGGTCCCAGGCTCTAACTATGGCTACACCTTC
CASSLVPGSNYGYTF